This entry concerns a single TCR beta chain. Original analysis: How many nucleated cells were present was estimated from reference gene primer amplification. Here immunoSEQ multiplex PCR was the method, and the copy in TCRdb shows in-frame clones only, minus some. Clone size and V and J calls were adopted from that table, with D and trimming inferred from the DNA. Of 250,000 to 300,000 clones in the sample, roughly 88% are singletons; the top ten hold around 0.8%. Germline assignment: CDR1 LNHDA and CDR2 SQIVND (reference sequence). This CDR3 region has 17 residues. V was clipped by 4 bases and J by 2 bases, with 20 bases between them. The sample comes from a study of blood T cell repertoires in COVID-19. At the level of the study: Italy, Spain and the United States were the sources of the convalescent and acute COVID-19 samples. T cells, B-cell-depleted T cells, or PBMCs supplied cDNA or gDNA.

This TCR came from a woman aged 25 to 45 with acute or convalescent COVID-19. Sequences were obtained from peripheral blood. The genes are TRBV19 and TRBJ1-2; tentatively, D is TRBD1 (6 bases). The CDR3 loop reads CASSTKTTGRMNYGYTF. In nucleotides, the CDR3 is TGTGCCAGTAGTACTAAAACGACAGGCCGAATGAACTATGGCTACACCTTC.